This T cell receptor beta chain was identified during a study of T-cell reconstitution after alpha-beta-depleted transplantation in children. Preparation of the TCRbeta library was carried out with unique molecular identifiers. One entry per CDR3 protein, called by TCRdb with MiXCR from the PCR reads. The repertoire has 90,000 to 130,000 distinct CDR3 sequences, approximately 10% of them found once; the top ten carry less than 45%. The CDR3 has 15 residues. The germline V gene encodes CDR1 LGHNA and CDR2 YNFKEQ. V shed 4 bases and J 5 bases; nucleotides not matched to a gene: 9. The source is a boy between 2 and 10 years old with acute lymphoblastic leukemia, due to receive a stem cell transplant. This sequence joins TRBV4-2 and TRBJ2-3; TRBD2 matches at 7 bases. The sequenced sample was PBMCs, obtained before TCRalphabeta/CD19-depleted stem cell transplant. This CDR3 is CASSRRQLAEDTQYF. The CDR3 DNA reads TGTGCCAGCAGCCGACGTCAGCTAGCGGAAGATACGCAGTATTTT.